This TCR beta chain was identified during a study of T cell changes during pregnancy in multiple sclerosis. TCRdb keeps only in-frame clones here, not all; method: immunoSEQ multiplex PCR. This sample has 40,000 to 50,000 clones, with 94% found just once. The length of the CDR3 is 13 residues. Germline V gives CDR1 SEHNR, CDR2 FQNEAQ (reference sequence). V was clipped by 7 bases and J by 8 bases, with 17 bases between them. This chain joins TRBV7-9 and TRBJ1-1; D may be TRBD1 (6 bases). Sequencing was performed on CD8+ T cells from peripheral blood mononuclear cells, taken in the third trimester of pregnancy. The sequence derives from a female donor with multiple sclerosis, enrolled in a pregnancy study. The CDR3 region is CASIIQPDSEAFF. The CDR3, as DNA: TGTGCCAGCATCATCCAACCGGACAGCGAAGCTTTCTTT. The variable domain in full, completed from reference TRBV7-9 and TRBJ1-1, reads DTGVSQNPRHKITKRGQNVTFRCDPISEHNRLYWYRQTLGQGPEFLTYFQNEAQLEKSRLLSDRFSAERPKGSFSTLEIQRTEQGDSAMYLCASIIQPDSEAFFGQGTRLTVV.